Shown below are 9 T cell receptor beta chains from a single sample sequenced in a study of blood T cell repertoires in COVID-19. Repertoires were generated with immunoSEQ multiplex PCR, while TCRdb's copy carries only in-frame clones and drops some. In the table there are around 200,000 clones, approximately 88% of which are singletons. Sequencing was carried out using peripheral blood. The receptors derive from a woman aged 40 to 50 with COVID-19, enrolled during active disease.

The sample holds one count of this clone. The chain is built from TRBV5-6 and TRBJ2-7; TRBD1 matches 7 bases. V gave up 4 bases and J gave up 1 base; unmatched junction bases: 5. Germline V lookup: CDR1 SGHDT, CDR2 YYEEEE. The CDR3 covers 14 residues. The CDR3 spells CASSGMTGSYEQYF. The CDR3 DNA follows: TGTGCCAGCAGCGGAATGACAGGGTCCTACGAGCAGTACTTC.

V is TRBV4-1 and J is TRBJ2-6; 7 nucleotides line up with TRBD2. The length of the CDR3 is 17 residues. Germline V gene lookup returns CDR1 MGHRA and CDR2 YSYEKL. Losses at the gene ends were 1 base for V and 1 base for J; bases not matched to a gene: 4. CDR3 nucleotide sequence: TGCGCCAGCAGCCAAGGGTCGGGAGGTTCTGGGGCCAACGTCCTGACTTTC. Amino acids: CASSQGSGGSGANVLTF.

The genes are TRBV7-2 and TRBJ2-5, with a tentative D call TRBD2 (6 bases). The CDR3 spans 13 residues. CDR1 and CDR2 (germline): SGHTA, FQGNSA. V lost 5 bases, J lost 7 bases, and 14 bases lay in between. CDR3 residues: CASSLPSAGTQYF. The CDR3 bases are TGTGCCAGCAGCCTTCCTAGCGCGGGGACCCAGTACTTC.

The chain joins TRBV24-1 to TRBJ2-5; tentative D call: TRBD1 (5 bases). The germline V and J ends were trimmed by 9 bases and 5 bases, with 15 bases remaining between them. The germline V gene encodes CDR1 KGHDR and CDR2 SFDVKD. CDR3 length equals 13 residues. The CDR3 DNA sequence: TGTGCCACCTTTCATGGGGCGAGGGAGACCCAGTACTTC. This gives the protein CATFHGARETQYF.

The J gene is TRBJ1-5, the V gene TRBV9; TRBD1 aligns across 10 bases. Germline V CDR1 and CDR2: SGDLS, YYNGEE. This CDR3 spans 14 amino acids. After removal of 2 bases from V and 7 bases from J, the junction contained 3 bases not matched to a gene. The CDR3 nucleotides read TGTGCCAGCAGCGTTGGGACAGGGGTCCAGCCCCAGCATTTT. Translating it yields CASSVGTGVQPQHF.

This sequence joins TRBV5-1 and TRBJ1-2; D is perhaps TRBD1 (5 bases). V lost 1 base and J lost 4, with 14 bases in between. This CDR3 has 15 residues. The germline V gene has CDR1 SGHRS and CDR2 YFSETQ. The CDR3 sequence is CASSLSGDGAYGYTF. The CDR3 coding sequence is TGCGCCAGCAGCTTGTCGGGGGATGGTGCCTATGGCTACACCTTC.

The genes are TRBV24-1 and TRBJ2-4; D not resolved. Trimming shortened V by 3 bases and J by 0 bases, and 8 bases separated the two germline ends. The CDR3 has 15 amino acids. The germline CDR1 and CDR2 sequences are KGHDR and SFDVKD. CDR3 DNA: TGTGCCACCAGTGATCCCCGGGTAGCCAAAAACATTCAGTACTTC. Translating gives CATSDPRVAKNIQYF.

The V call is TRBV12-3 or TRBV12-4, the J call TRBJ1-6, with 8 positions matching TRBD1. After removal of 6 bases from V and 7 bases from J, the junction contained 2 bases not matched to a gene. The length of the CDR3 is 13 residues. The CDR3 protein is CASRRQGNSPLHF. CDR3 nucleotide sequence: TGTGCCAGCAGGCGACAGGGGAATTCACCCCTCCACTTT.

The chain links TRBV3-1 (or the pseudogene TRBV3-2) to TRBJ2-7; 8 nucleotides align to TRBD1. The V segment lost 4 bases and the J segment 3 bases; nucleotides outside the gene matches: 5. The CDR3 loop spans 14 amino acids. The V gene's germline CDR1 is LGHDT and CDR2 YNNKEL (reference sequence). DNA of the CDR3: TGTGCCAGCAGCCTAACAGGGGGTGGCTACGAGCAGTACTTC. Its translation is CASSLTGGGYEQYF.